What follows is one T cell receptor beta chain and its context. The donor population consisted of healthy HIV-negative adults with no recent acute infections or vaccinations. The CDR3 length is 17 residues. The trim removed 5 bases at V and 2 bases at J, leaving 8 bases unmatched. Germline loops: CDR1 SGHNT, CDR2 YENEEA. This sample was included in a study of shared clonotypes between healthy human individuals. This table comes from immunoSEQ multiplex PCR, and its TCRdb copy is limited to in-frame clones, with some not included. The sample yields around 2.5 million clones, over 85% seen once. Sample: naive CD4+ T cells from PBMCs. As to subset: CD45RA+ positively selected. The source of this sequence is a man aged 18 to 30 in good health. Some clones in this sample may be carry-over from other donors' samples. This rearrangement joins TRBV11-3 to TRBJ2-1; the match to TRBD2 covers 11 bases. The CDR3 sequence is CASSPGLAGGAYNEQFF. The DNA of the CDR3 is TGTGCCAGCAGCCCCGGACTAGCGGGTGGAGCCTACAATGAGCAGTTCTTC.